This T cell receptor (beta chain) was retrieved from a study of T cells in Graves' hyperthyroidism and ophthalmopathy. V lost 6 bases to trimming and J lost 7 bases; unmatched junction nucleotides: 12. Per germline, CDR1 SNHLY and CDR2 FYNNEI. This CDR3 has 16 amino acids. This clonotype was seen ten or more times. The antigen is unknown. Amplified TCR beta CDR3 regions came from RNA transcripts. The HTBI primer set served for first-round RT-PCR of the TCR CDR3. TCRdb used MiXCR to reprocess the multiplex PCR reads, holding one entry per CDR3 protein. This table holds about 600,000 distinct CDR3 sequences, about 16% found once. The study excluded patients with uncontrolled infection, other autoimmune disease, pregnancy or lactation. Each 10 ml fresh peripheral blood draw supplied the PBMCs. Study findings and constraints: Progression to ophthalmopathy was predicted a median of approximately seven months early. From stable hyperthyroidism, ophthalmopathy was separated by a 13 V-J model.

The specimen sequenced was blood. This clonotype originated in a woman aged 40 to 55 with Graves' ophthalmopathy. The V gene is TRBV2, the J gene TRBJ2-7; 13 nucleotides align to TRBD2. In DNA, the CDR3 is TGTGCCAGCAGGGCCGGTAGGACTAGCGGGAGCTATGAGCAGTACTTC. Protein: CASRAGRTSGSYEQYF.